Each of the 14 T cell receptor beta chains below was sequenced from the same sample in a study of tumor-infiltrating lymphocytes in primary liver carcinoma. Out of unsorted whole blood came the blood RNA, and germline DNA was extracted as well. cDNA specific to TCR beta was made from approximately 0.55 ug of total RNA, with a constant-region primer employed for priming. Slightly modified ARM-PCR, run as three nested multiplex PCR rounds, produced the TCR beta libraries. With TRBV1-TRBV30 forward primers and a C-beta reverse primer, the first two PCR rounds were run for 9 to 10 cycles each. TCRdb used MiXCR to reprocess the multiplex PCR reads, holding one entry per CDR3 protein. The repertoire has hundreds of thousands of distinct CDR3 sequences, 60% to 80% of them found once; the top ten carry about 8.4%. Sequenced: peripheral blood. The receptors come from a man aged 35 to 55 with primary liver carcinoma and hepatitis B virus infection.

The rearrangement uses TRBV11-1 and TRBJ1-1; TRBD1 aligns across 10 bases. CDR1 is SGHAT and CDR2 is FQDESV in the germline V gene (reference sequence). This CDR3 has 14 residues. The DNA of the CDR3 is TGTACTAGCAGCGTGACAGGGGGCGAGACTGAAGCTTTCTTT. Amino acids: CTSSVTGGETEAFF.

A single count supports this clonotype. At one end, the junction sequence differs from germline, possibly due to a read error. J is TRBJ1-1 and V is TRBV28; D is uncertain. Per the germline V gene, CDR1 is MDHEN and CDR2 is SYDVKM. The CDR3 loop spans 11 amino acids. The CDR3 nucleotides read TGTGCCAGCAGTTTCCTTGGAGAAGCTCTCTTT. This sequence encodes CASSFLGEALF.

The V call is TRBV24-1, the J call TRBJ2-5; D remains ambiguous. The V end lost 3 bases, the J end lost 2 bases, and 18 bases lay between the germline ends. The CDR3 is made up of 17 amino acids. Germline CDR1 KGHDR, CDR2 SFDVKD. This CDR3 is CATSDPQGGIGQETQYF. The CDR3 DNA reads TGTGCCACCAGTGATCCGCAAGGCGGCATAGGTCAAGAGACCCAGTACTTC.

Comment on this clonotype: With a much larger clone just one base away, this may be a read error. This sequence joins TRBV5-1 and TRBJ2-1, with D hard to call. Germline assignment: CDR1 SGHRS and CDR2 YFSETQ. Trimming removed 0 bases from V and 4 bases from J, with 17 bases in between. The CDR3 covers 17 residues. The CDR3 loop reads CASSLECGLLTYNEQFF. CDR3 coding DNA: TGCGCCAGCAGCTTGGAGTGTGGTCTTCTGACTTACAATGAGCAGTTCTTC.

Note on this clonotype: A much larger clonotype is one base distant, so this may be a read error. The conserved phenylalanine or tryptophan normally closing the CDR3 is absent here, so this likely arose from a read error. The CDR3 loop reads CASSFGTGSGKLFL. The CDR3 coding sequence is TGTGCCAGCAGTTTCGGGACAGGTTCCGGGAAGCTGTTTCTT. The chain has TRBV12-3 or TRBV12-4 and TRBJ2-2; 8 bases align to TRBD1. The CDR3 runs to 14 residues.

Comment on this clonotype: This likely reflects a read error, since a far larger clone is one base away. V usage is TRBV4-2 and J usage is TRBJ2-3; D uncertain. In germline, CDR1 is LGHNA, CDR2 YNFKEQ. This CDR3 spans 11 amino acids. The CDR3 is CSSSQADTQYF. The CDR3 coding sequence is TGTTCCAGCAGCCAAGCTGATACGCAGTATTTT.

About this clonotype itself: Relative to the germline gene, one junction end is altered; a read error may explain this. The V call is TRBV4-1, the J call TRBJ2-7; 9 nucleotides match TRBD2. CDR1 is MGHRA and CDR2 is YSYEKL in the germline V gene. There are 15 residues in the CDR3. This chain's CDR3 is CASSCVAGVSYEQYF. The CDR3 DNA follows: TGCGCCAGCAGCTGTGTAGCGGGGGTCTCCTACGAGCAGTATTTC.

The table lists this clonotype with a few counts. The chain links TRBV10-2 to TRBJ2-7; D possibly corresponds to TRBD2 (6 bases). CDR3 length: 13 amino acids. The V and J ends lost 3 bases and 5 bases respectively, with 11 bases between them. The germline gives CDR1 WSHSY, CDR2 SAAADI. This CDR3 reads CASSDWTNNEQYF. CDR3 DNA: TGCGCCAGCAGTGATTGGACTAACAACGAGCAGTACTTC.

About this clonotype itself: At one boundary the junction diverges from the germline segment, which might be a read error. The rearrangement links TRBV29-1 to TRBJ2-7; D is perhaps TRBD1 (5 bases). The CDR3 has 11 amino acids. Germline-derived CDR1 and CDR2 are SQVTM and ANQGSEA. This CDR3 is CSVRGVYELYF. Written as DNA, the CDR3 is TGCAGCGTTAGGGGTGTCTACGAGCTGTACTTC.

This clonotype was found many times. The chain carries TRBV11-3 and TRBJ2-1; 12 bases map to TRBD2. This CDR3 has 14 residues. The trim removed 5 bases at V and 6 bases at J, leaving 2 bases unmatched. The germline V gene has CDR1 SGHNT and CDR2 YENEEA. CDR3 amino acids: CASSPTSGSNEQFF. DNA for the CDR3: TGTGCCAGCAGCCCGACTAGCGGGAGCAATGAGCAGTTCTTC.

As for this clonotype: Given a much more abundant clone one base away, this may be a read error. Because it lacks the conserved phenylalanine or tryptophan at the end, this CDR3 is likely a read error. The rearrangement uses TRBV7-8 and TRBJ2-1; D gene unclear. The V end lost 4 bases, the J end lost 6 bases, and 10 bases lay between the germline ends. The germline CDR1 and CDR2 sequences are SGHVS and FQNEAQ. The CDR3 length is 13 residues. This CDR3 reads CASSSRLVNEQFL. As DNA, the CDR3 is TGTGCCAGCAGCTCTCGACTCGTCAATGAGCAGTTCTTA.

Regarding this clonotype: A read error may account for a junction end that differs from germline. Here the CDR3 DNA reads TGTGTCAGCAGTCAAGTCGGGGGGGTGGTTGAACAGTTCTTC. The encoded protein is CVSSQVGGVVEQFF. The rearrangement uses TRBV6-5 and TRBJ2-1, with 8 positions matching TRBD2. CDR1 MNHEY and CDR2 SVGAGI come from the germline V gene. This CDR3 comprises 14 residues.

As regards this clonotype: Since a much larger clone is just one base distant, this may be a read error. The V and J genes are TRBV6-6 and TRBJ2-4; 10 bases map to TRBD2. In germline, CDR1 is MNHNY, CDR2 SVGAGI (reference sequence). The CDR3 is made up of 19 amino acids. V was clipped by 5 bases and J by 8 bases; unmatched bases: 21. CDR3: CASSGDRGPAGGGSYIQYF. CDR3 sequence (DNA): TGTGCCAGCAGTGGAGACAGGGGACCAGCGGGAGGGGGGTCGTACATTCAGTACTTC.

This chain links TRBV7-9 with TRBJ2-1; D gene unclear. This CDR3 spans 13 amino acids. The V gene lost 1 base and the J gene lost 6 bases, with 7 bases spanning the gap. Germline-derived CDR1 and CDR2 are SEHNR and FQNEAQ (reference sequence). In DNA, the CDR3 is TGTGCCAGCAGCTTAGAACTTCTCAATGAGCAGTTCTTC. Translating it yields CASSLELLNEQFF.